The rows below give T cell receptor beta chains drawn from one sample of a study of blood T cell repertoires in COVID-19. Repertoires were generated with immunoSEQ multiplex PCR, while TCRdb's copy carries only in-frame clones and drops some. The table has 470,000 or so clones, 70% to 90% seen once; the top ten hold approximately 2.9%. Sequences were obtained from peripheral blood. All receptors come from a human donor in a cohort sampled during active COVID-19. CDR3s include the opening cysteine and the closing phenylalanine or tryptophan. A D gene is named only where the DNA matches it firmly. Clone size is shown for a subset of rows, as once, few, many or a class of expanded clone.

clone_size: NA
d_call: TRBD1
j_call: TRBJ2-1
v_call: TRBV6-5
cdr3_aa: CASSYSRGGLPNEQFF
cdr3_nt: TGTGCCAGCAGTTACTCGAGAGGGGGCCTCCCCAATGAGCAGTTCTTC

clone_size: once
d_call: TRBD2
j_call: TRBJ2-6
v_call: TRBV4-2
cdr3_aa: CASSRESNFLAGGPSGANVLTF
cdr3_nt: TGTGCCAGCAGCCGGGAATCTAACTTTCTAGCGGGAGGGCCATCTGGGGCCAACGTCCTGACTTTC

clone_size: once
d_call: NA
j_call: TRBJ2-1
v_call: TRBV4-1
cdr3_aa: CASRGGTGKGNEQFF
cdr3_nt: TGCGCCAGCAGGGGGGGGACAGGTAAGGGCAATGAGCAGTTCTTC

clone_size: NA
d_call: TRBD1
j_call: TRBJ1-3
v_call: TRBV6-5
cdr3_aa: CASTKGTGGNTIYF
cdr3_nt: TGTGCCAGCACCAAAGGGACAGGGGGAAACACCATATATTTT

clone_size: NA
d_call: TRBD1
j_call: TRBJ1-2
v_call: TRBV12-5
cdr3_aa: CASGLVLGQGSLYYGYTF
cdr3_nt: TGTGCTAGTGGTTTGGTACTTGGACAGGGCTCTTTGTACTATGGCTACACCTTC

clone_size: NA
d_call: TRBD1
j_call: TRBJ2-1
v_call: TRBV4-2
cdr3_aa: CASSLRQGAYNEQFF
cdr3_nt: TGTGCCAGCAGCTTACGACAGGGGGCGTACAATGAGCAGTTCTTC

clone_size: once
d_call: TRBD2
j_call: TRBJ2-1
v_call: TRBV6-5
cdr3_aa: CASSYHTSGRDNEQFF
cdr3_nt: TGTGCCAGCAGTTACCATACTAGCGGGAGGGACAATGAGCAGTTCTTC

clone_size: NA
d_call: TRBD1
j_call: TRBJ2-1
v_call: TRBV27
cdr3_aa: CASSKAGTGSYNEQFF
cdr3_nt: TGTGCCAGCAGTAAGGCCGGGACAGGTTCCTACAATGAGCAGTTCTTC

clone_size: NA
d_call: NA
j_call: TRBJ2-4
v_call: TRBV6-2/TRBV6-3
cdr3_aa: CASSYRPSAALAKNIQYF
cdr3_nt: TGTGCCAGCAGTTACCGACCATCGGCAGCGCTAGCCAAAAACATTCAGTACTTC

clone_size: NA
d_call: TRBD2
j_call: TRBJ2-5
v_call: TRBV7-9
cdr3_aa: CASSSSGSDWETQYF
cdr3_nt: TGTGCCAGCAGCTCAAGCGGGAGCGATTGGGAGACCCAGTACTTC

clone_size: NA
d_call: TRBD2
j_call: TRBJ2-7
v_call: TRBV5-1
cdr3_aa: CASSWVLAGVEQYF
cdr3_nt: TGCGCCAGCAGTTGGGTGCTAGCGGGAGTGGAGCAGTACTTC

clone_size: NA
d_call: NA
j_call: TRBJ1-2
v_call: TRBV19
cdr3_aa: CASSLHKERGYTF
cdr3_nt: TGTGCCAGTAGTCTACACAAGGAGCGTGGCTACACCTTC

clone_size: NA
d_call: NA
j_call: TRBJ1-4
v_call: TRBV29-1
cdr3_aa: CSVVTGIGEKLFF
cdr3_nt: TGCAGCGTTGTTACGGGGATAGGTGAAAAACTGTTTTTT

clone_size: NA
d_call: TRBD2
j_call: TRBJ2-1
v_call: TRBV19
cdr3_aa: CASSPLLAGAISYNEQFF
cdr3_nt: TGTGCCAGTAGCCCTCTACTAGCGGGCGCTATCTCCTACAATGAGCAGTTCTTC

clone_size: NA
d_call: TRBD1
j_call: TRBJ1-5
v_call: TRBV27
cdr3_aa: CASSDRALQPQHF
cdr3_nt: TGTGCCAGCAGTGACAGGGCGCTTCAGCCCCAGCATTTT

clone_size: NA
d_call: TRBD1
j_call: TRBJ2-4
v_call: TRBV30
cdr3_aa: CACRDRGFRAKNIQYF
cdr3_nt: TGTGCTTGCCGGGACAGGGGATTTAGGGCCAAAAACATTCAGTACTTC

clone_size: NA
d_call: TRBD2
j_call: TRBJ2-3
v_call: TRBV14
cdr3_aa: CASSQDLAGVTDTQYF
cdr3_nt: TGTGCCAGCAGCCAAGATCTAGCGGGAGTAACAGATACGCAGTATTTT

clone_size: NA
d_call: TRBD2
j_call: TRBJ2-7
v_call: TRBV9
cdr3_aa: CASSVGSSSGSYEQYF
cdr3_nt: TGTGCCAGCAGCGTAGGGAGTTCTAGCGGGAGTTACGAGCAGTACTTC

clone_size: NA
d_call: NA
j_call: TRBJ1-1
v_call: TRBV28
cdr3_aa: CASSPLSVQGGTEAFF
cdr3_nt: TGTGCCAGCAGTCCCTTATCTGTGCAGGGCGGCACTGAAGCTTTCTTT

clone_size: NA
d_call: NA
j_call: TRBJ2-5
v_call: TRBV4-3
cdr3_aa: CASSQDSGVGETQYF
cdr3_nt: TGCGCCAGCAGCCAAGATTCGGGTGTAGGAGAGACCCAGTACTTC

clone_size: NA
d_call: NA
j_call: TRBJ1-5
v_call: TRBV28
cdr3_aa: CASSSAGTNNQPQHF
cdr3_nt: TGTGCCAGCAGTTCCGCCGGGACAAACAATCAGCCCCAGCATTTT

clone_size: NA
d_call: TRBD2
j_call: TRBJ2-2
v_call: TRBV7-2
cdr3_aa: CASSSSGLKGELFF
cdr3_nt: TGTGCCAGCAGCTCTAGCGGACTTAAGGGGGAGCTGTTTTTT

clone_size: NA
d_call: NA
j_call: TRBJ1-6
v_call: TRBV28
cdr3_aa: CASRRQALSPLHF
cdr3_nt: TGTGCCAGCAGGAGACAGGCCCTTTCACCCCTCCACTTT

clone_size: NA
d_call: NA
j_call: TRBJ1-2
v_call: TRBV6-6
cdr3_aa: CASSFRTGNYGYTF
cdr3_nt: TGTGCCAGCAGTTTCCGGACGGGGAACTATGGCTACACCTTC

clone_size: NA
d_call: NA
j_call: TRBJ2-1
v_call: TRBV6-5
cdr3_aa: CASSYSFPGANEQFF
cdr3_nt: TGTGCCAGCAGTTACTCGTTCCCAGGGGCAAATGAGCAGTTCTTC

clone_size: NA
d_call: NA
j_call: TRBJ1-2
v_call: TRBV28
cdr3_aa: CASSLQSYGYTF
cdr3_nt: TGTGCCAGCAGTTTACAGTCCTATGGCTACACCTTC

clone_size: NA
d_call: NA
j_call: TRBJ2-6
v_call: TRBV5-5
cdr3_aa: CASSLEWEAGANVLTF
cdr3_nt: TGTGCCAGCAGCTTGGAGTGGGAGGCTGGGGCCAACGTCCTGACTTTC

clone_size: NA
d_call: NA
j_call: TRBJ2-5
v_call: TRBV5-1
cdr3_aa: CASTSRETQYF
cdr3_nt: TGCGCCAGCACATCTAGGGAGACCCAGTACTTC

clone_size: NA
d_call: NA
j_call: TRBJ2-7
v_call: TRBV30
cdr3_aa: CAWSVGRAYEQYF
cdr3_nt: TGTGCCTGGAGTGTGGGCAGGGCCTACGAGCAGTACTTC

clone_size: once
d_call: NA
j_call: TRBJ2-7
v_call: TRBV7-6
cdr3_aa: CASTSGYEQYF
cdr3_nt: TGTGCCAGCACAAGCGGCTACGAGCAGTACTTC

clone_size: NA
d_call: NA
j_call: TRBJ2-2
v_call: TRBV27
cdr3_aa: CASSFLGGENTGELFF
cdr3_nt: TGTGCCAGCAGTTTCCTGGGCGGGGAGAACACCGGGGAGCTGTTTTTT

clone_size: NA
d_call: NA
j_call: TRBJ1-3
v_call: TRBV28
cdr3_aa: CASSLYRASGNTIYF
cdr3_nt: TGTGCCAGCAGTTTATACAGGGCCTCTGGAAACACCATATATTTT

clone_size: few
d_call: NA
j_call: TRBJ2-1
v_call: TRBV6-5
cdr3_aa: CASRSPLHNEQFF
cdr3_nt: TGTGCCAGCAGATCCCCCCTTCACAATGAGCAGTTCTTC

clone_size: NA
d_call: NA
j_call: TRBJ2-4
v_call: TRBV21-1
cdr3_aa: CASMWTRGRNIQYF
cdr3_nt: TGTGCCAGCATGTGGACAAGGGGAAGAAACATTCAGTACTTC

clone_size: NA
d_call: NA
j_call: TRBJ1-4
v_call: TRBV29-1
cdr3_aa: CSAKQATDATNEKLFF
cdr3_nt: TGCAGCGCCAAACAGGCGACCGACGCAACTAATGAAAAACTGTTTTTT

clone_size: NA
d_call: NA
j_call: TRBJ1-5
v_call: TRBV7-3
cdr3_aa: CASSFGGNQPQHF
cdr3_nt: TGTGCCAGCAGCTTCGGTGGCAATCAGCCCCAGCATTTT

clone_size: NA
d_call: NA
j_call: TRBJ1-2
v_call: TRBV2
cdr3_aa: CASSEYIDYGYTF
cdr3_nt: TGTGCCAGCAGTGAATACATTGACTATGGCTACACCTTC

clone_size: NA
d_call: NA
j_call: TRBJ2-7
v_call: TRBV7-2
cdr3_aa: CASSLVGDSHATYEQYF
cdr3_nt: TGTGCCAGCAGCTTAGTTGGAGACTCCCACGCCACCTACGAGCAGTACTTC

clone_size: NA
d_call: TRBD2
j_call: TRBJ2-5
v_call: TRBV11-2
cdr3_aa: CASSSSRDSGKQETQYF
cdr3_nt: TGTGCCAGCAGCTCCAGCCGGGATAGCGGGAAACAGGAGACCCAGTACTTC

clone_size: NA
d_call: TRBD1
j_call: TRBJ2-7
v_call: TRBV7-2
cdr3_aa: CASSSTGGTYEQYF
cdr3_nt: TGTGCCAGCAGCTCGACAGGGGGAACGTACGAGCAGTACTTC

clone_size: NA
d_call: NA
j_call: TRBJ2-5
v_call: TRBV5-4
cdr3_aa: CASSPGTGEKETQYF
cdr3_nt: TGTGCCAGCAGCCCAGGGACTGGAGAGAAAGAGACCCAGTACTTC

clone_size: NA
d_call: NA
j_call: TRBJ1-1
v_call: TRBV5-4
cdr3_aa: CASSPQAIDNPKPFF
cdr3_nt: TGTGCCAGCAGCCCGCAAGCCATTGACAATCCAAAGCCTTTCTTT

clone_size: NA
d_call: TRBD2
j_call: TRBJ2-1
v_call: TRBV3-1/TRBV3-2
cdr3_aa: CASSQDIGTRSEQFF
cdr3_nt: TGTGCCAGCAGCCAAGATATCGGGACTAGGTCTGAGCAGTTCTTC

clone_size: few
d_call: NA
j_call: TRBJ1-6
v_call: TRBV28
cdr3_aa: CASSNRGGAVGSPLHF
cdr3_nt: TGTGCCAGCAGCAATCGAGGGGGAGCAGTGGGTTCACCCCTCCACTTT

clone_size: once
d_call: NA
j_call: TRBJ2-5
v_call: TRBV5-4
cdr3_aa: CASSSRTRGETQYF
cdr3_nt: TGTGCCAGCTCCTCAAGGACGCGCGGGGAGACCCAGTACTTC

clone_size: NA
d_call: NA
j_call: TRBJ1-2
v_call: TRBV2
cdr3_aa: CASSDGGLSYGYTF
cdr3_nt: TGTGCCAGCAGTGACGGGGGACTCTCCTATGGCTACACCTTC

clone_size: NA
d_call: TRBD1
j_call: TRBJ1-5
v_call: TRBV19
cdr3_aa: CASTPDRDLNQPQHF
cdr3_nt: TGTGCCAGCACCCCCGACAGGGACCTCAATCAGCCCCAGCATTTT

clone_size: NA
d_call: TRBD1
j_call: TRBJ1-2
v_call: TRBV7-2
cdr3_aa: CASGDGTGIKGYTF
cdr3_nt: TGTGCCAGCGGAGACGGGACAGGGATTAAAGGCTACACCTTC

clone_size: once
d_call: TRBD1
j_call: TRBJ1-3
v_call: TRBV11-2
cdr3_aa: CASSRQGIGNTIYF
cdr3_nt: TGTGCCAGCAGCCGACAGGGGATTGGAAACACCATATATTTT